This TCR beta chain was found in a study of Tregs in tolerant kidney transplant recipients. Study conclusions and caveats: No direct test of biological reproducibility was done here.

Notes on this clone: Its antigen is undetermined.

Trimming cost V 5 bases and J 4 bases, with 8 bases left between them. CDR3 length equals 13 residues. Germline CDR1 reads SNHLY; CDR2 reads FYNNEI. This table comes from immunoSEQ multiplex PCR, and its TCRdb copy is limited to in-frame clones, with some not included. The sample includes around 19,000 clones, roughly four fifths of them seen just once. The genes are TRBV2 and TRBJ2-2; possible D gene TRBD2, 5 bases. This sequence originates from a human donor in good health. The sample was Tregs from blood. CDR3 coding DNA: TGTGCCAGCAGTCCCGAGGGCACCGGGGAGCTGTTTTTT. Protein: CASSPEGTGELFF.